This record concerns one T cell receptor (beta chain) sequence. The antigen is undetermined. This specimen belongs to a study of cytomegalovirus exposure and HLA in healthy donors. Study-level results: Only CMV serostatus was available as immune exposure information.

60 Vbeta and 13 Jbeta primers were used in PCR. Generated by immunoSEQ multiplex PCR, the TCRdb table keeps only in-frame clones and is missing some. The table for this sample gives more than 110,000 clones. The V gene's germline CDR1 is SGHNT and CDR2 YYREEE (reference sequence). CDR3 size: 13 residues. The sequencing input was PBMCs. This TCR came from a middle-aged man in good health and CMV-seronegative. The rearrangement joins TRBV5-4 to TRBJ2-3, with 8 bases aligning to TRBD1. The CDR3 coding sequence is TGTGCAGCGACAGGGGACGTCTCAGATACGCAGTATTTT. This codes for CAATGDVSDTQYF.